The clone carrying this T cell receptor beta chain showed up just a few times. Original handling: Nucleated cell counts were estimated from reference gene primer amplification. Method: immunoSEQ multiplex PCR; TCRdb's copy keeps in-frame clones and lacks some. That table gives V, J and clone size, and the DNA gave D and trimming. The table shows over 70,000 clones, with 70% to 85% occurring only once. The CDR3 consists of 14 residues. Germline values: CDR1 LGHDT, CDR2 YNNKEL (reference sequence). With 4 bases clipped from V and 5 bases from J, the junction kept 4 bases outside the gene matches. These data originate in a study of blood T cell repertoires in COVID-19. As for the study in general: Sources were T cells, B-cell-depleted T cells, or PBMCs; the material itself was cDNA or gDNA.

The sequence derives from an older woman with acute or convalescent COVID-19. The chain couples TRBV3-1 (or the pseudogene TRBV3-2) to TRBJ1-1, with 10 bases fitting TRBD1. The material sequenced was peripheral blood. For the CDR3, the DNA is TGTGCCAGCAGCCTGGGACAGGGGAGGACTGAAGCTTTCTTT. This gives the protein CASSLGQGRTEAFF.